This T cell receptor beta chain was sequenced during a study of naive and memory T cell subsets. Two oligonucleotides, mixed equimolar, formed the beta constant-region primer covering TRBC1 and TRBC2. The ligated cDNA underwent four PCR rounds using SP2 and nested alpha and beta constant-region primers. TCRdb itself ran the UMI-ligation and nested PCR reads through MiXCR, one entry per CDR3 protein. The data hold roughly 7,500 distinct CDR3 sequences, with approximately 26% observed a single time. CDR3 size: 15 residues. Germline CDR1 and CDR2: SEHNR and FQNEAQ (reference sequence). V shed 1 base and J shed 3 bases, with 13 bases lying between them.

Sequencing input: CD8+ TEMRA cells from blood. The subset was: effector memory re-expressing CD45RA, CD45RA+ CD27-. This sequence joins TRBV7-9 and TRBJ2-7; D unresolved. This TCR came from a human donor in good health. This CDR3 is CASSLGSAVLYEQYF. The CDR3 DNA follows: TGTGCCAGCAGCTTAGGGTCGGCGGTACTCTACGAGCAGTACTTC. Supplemented by reference TRBV7-9 and TRBJ2-7, the full variable domain reads DTGVSQNPRHKITKRGQNVTFRCDPISEHNRLYWYRQTLGQGPEFLTYFQNEAQLEKSRLLSDRFSAERPKGSFSTLEIQRTEQGDSAMYLCASSLGSAVLYEQYFGPGTRLTVT.